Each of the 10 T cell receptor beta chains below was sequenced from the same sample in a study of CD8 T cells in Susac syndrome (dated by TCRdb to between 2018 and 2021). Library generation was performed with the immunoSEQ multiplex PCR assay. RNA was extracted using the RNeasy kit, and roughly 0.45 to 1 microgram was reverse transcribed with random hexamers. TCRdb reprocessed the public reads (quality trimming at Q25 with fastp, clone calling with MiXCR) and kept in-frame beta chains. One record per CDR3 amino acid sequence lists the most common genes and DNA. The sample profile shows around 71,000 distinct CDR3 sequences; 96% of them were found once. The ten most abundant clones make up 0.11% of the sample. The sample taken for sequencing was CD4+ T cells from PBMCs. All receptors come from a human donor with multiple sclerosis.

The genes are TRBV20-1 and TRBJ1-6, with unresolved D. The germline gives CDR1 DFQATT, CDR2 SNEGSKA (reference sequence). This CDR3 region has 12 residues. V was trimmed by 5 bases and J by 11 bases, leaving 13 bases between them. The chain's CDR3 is CSARGRAPPLHF. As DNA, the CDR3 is TGCAGTGCTCGAGGGAGGGCGCCACCCCTCCACTTT.

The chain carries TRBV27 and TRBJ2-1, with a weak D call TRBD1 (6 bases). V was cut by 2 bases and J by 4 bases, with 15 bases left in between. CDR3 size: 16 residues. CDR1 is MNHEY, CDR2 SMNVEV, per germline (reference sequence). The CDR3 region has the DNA TGTGCCAGCAGTTTACGGGCCGGACAGCGGTACAATGAGCAGTTCTTC. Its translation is CASSLRAGQRYNEQFF.

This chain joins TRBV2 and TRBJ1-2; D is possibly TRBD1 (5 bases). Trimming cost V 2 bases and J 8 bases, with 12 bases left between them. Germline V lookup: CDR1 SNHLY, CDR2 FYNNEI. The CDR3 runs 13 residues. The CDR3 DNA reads TGTGCCAGCAGTGAAACGGGGGTGCGGGGCTACACCTTC. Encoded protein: CASSETGVRGYTF.

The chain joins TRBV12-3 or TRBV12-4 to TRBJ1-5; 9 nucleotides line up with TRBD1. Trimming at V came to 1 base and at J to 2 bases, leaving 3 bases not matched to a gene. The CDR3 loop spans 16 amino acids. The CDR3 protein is CASSLGDRVGNQPQHF. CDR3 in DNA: TGTGCCAGCAGTTTAGGGGACAGGGTCGGCAATCAGCCCCAGCATTTT.

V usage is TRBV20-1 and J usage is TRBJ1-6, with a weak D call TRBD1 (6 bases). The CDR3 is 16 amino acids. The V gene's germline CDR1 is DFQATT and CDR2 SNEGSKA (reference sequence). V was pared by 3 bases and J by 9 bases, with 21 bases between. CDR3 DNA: TGCAGTGCTAGGGCCGACAGGTTCCGTCGGTCTTCACCCCTCCACTTT. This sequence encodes CSARADRFRRSSPLHF.

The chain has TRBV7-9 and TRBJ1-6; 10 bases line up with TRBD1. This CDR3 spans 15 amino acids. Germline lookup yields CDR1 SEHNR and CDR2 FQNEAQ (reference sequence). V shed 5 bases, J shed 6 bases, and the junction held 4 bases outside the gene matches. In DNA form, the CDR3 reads TGTGCCAGCAGCCCACGACAGGGGGCTAATTCACCCCTCCACTTT. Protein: CASSPRQGANSPLHF.

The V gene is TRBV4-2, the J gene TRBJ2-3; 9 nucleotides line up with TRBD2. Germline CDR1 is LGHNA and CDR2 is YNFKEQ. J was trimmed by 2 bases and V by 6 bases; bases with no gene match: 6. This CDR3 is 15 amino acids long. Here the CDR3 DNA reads TGTGCCAGCAGAAGAGCGGGGGGATTCACAGATACGCAGTATTTT. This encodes CASRRAGGFTDTQYF.

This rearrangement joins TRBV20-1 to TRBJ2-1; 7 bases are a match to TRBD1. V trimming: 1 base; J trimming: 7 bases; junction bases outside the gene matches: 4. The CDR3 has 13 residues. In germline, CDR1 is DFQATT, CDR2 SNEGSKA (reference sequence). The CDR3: CSARVDRENEQFF. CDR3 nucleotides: TGCAGTGCTAGAGTTGACAGGGAGAATGAGCAGTTCTTC.

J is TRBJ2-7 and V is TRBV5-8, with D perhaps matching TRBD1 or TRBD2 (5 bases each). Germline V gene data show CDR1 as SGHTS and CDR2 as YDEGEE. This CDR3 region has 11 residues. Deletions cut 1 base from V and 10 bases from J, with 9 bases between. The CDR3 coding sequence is TGTGCCAGCAGCTTGTCGAGGGGTCAGTACTTC. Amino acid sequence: CASSLSRGQYF.

Here the CDR3 DNA reads TGTGCCAGCAGTCCGCGAGGACCGACCTACGAGCAGTACTTC. Its translation is CASSPRGPTYEQYF. The gene calls are TRBV2 and TRBJ2-7; D uncertain. V gave up 5 bases and J gave up 2 bases, with 13 bases separating them. CDR1 is SNHLY, CDR2 FYNNEI, per germline. This CDR3 has 14 amino acids.